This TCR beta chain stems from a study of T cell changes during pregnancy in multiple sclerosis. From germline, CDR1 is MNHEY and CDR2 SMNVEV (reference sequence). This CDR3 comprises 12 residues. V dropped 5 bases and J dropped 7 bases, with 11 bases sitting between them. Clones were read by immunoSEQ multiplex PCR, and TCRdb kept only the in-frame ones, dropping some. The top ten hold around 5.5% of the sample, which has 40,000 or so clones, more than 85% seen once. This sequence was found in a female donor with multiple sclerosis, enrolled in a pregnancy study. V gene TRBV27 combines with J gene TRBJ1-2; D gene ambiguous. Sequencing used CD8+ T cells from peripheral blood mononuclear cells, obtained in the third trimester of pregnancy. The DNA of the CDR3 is TGTGCCAGCAGTCCCCGTACCGGTGGCTACACCTTC. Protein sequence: CASSPRTGGYTF.